This T cell receptor (beta chain) was sequenced in a study of T cells in Graves' hyperthyroidism and ophthalmopathy. Findings and caveats of the study: Most clonotypes expanded in the thyroid (above 0.001) were also present in blood. Classification by a 13 V-J model distinguished ophthalmopathy from stable hyperthyroidism.

Using RNA transcripts as the source, TCR beta CDR3 regions were amplified. Using the HTBI primer set, a first-round RT-PCR was run on the TCR CDR3. TCRdb used MiXCR to reprocess the multiplex PCR reads, holding one entry per CDR3 protein. The sample holds around 540,000 distinct CDR3 sequences; around 16% are singletons and the top ten take about 29%. Concerning this clonotype itself: Its antigen is unknown.

Material: blood. This clonotype was sampled from a woman aged 30 to 39 with Graves' ophthalmopathy.

In DNA, the CDR3 is TGTGCCAGCTCATTAACGTCCCAGAGCACAGATACGCAGTATTTT. The encoded protein is CASSLTSQSTDTQYF. The chain is built from TRBV18 and TRBJ2-3, with unresolved D. Germline-derived CDR1 and CDR2 are KGHSH and LQKENI. The length of the CDR3 is 15 residues. V gave up 5 bases and J gave up 0 bases, with 12 bases separating them. The full variable domain, rest sourced from reference TRBV18 and TRBJ2-3, is NAGVMQNPRHLVRRRGQEARLRCSPMKGHSHVYWYRQLPEEGLKFMVYLQKENIIDESGMPKERFSAEFPKEGPSILRIQQVVRGDSAAYFCASSLTSQSTDTQYFGPGTRLTVL.